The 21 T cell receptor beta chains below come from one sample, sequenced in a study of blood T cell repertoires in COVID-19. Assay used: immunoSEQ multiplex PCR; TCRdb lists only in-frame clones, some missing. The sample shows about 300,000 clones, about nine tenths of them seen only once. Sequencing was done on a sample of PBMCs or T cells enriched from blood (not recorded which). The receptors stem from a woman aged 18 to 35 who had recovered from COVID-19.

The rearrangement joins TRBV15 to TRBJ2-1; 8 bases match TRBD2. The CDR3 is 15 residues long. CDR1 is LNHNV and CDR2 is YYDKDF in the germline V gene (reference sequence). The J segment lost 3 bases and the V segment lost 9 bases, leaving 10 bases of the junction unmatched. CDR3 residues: CATERGTSRYNEQFF. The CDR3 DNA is TGTGCCACAGAAAGGGGGACTAGTCGCTACAATGAGCAGTTCTTC.

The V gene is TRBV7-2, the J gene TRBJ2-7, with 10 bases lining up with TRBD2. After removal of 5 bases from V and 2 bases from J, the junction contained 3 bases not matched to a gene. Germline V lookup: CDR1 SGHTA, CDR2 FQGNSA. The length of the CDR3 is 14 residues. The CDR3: CASSRTSGTYEQYF. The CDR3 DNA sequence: TGTGCCAGCAGCCGGACTAGCGGAACCTACGAGCAGTACTTC.

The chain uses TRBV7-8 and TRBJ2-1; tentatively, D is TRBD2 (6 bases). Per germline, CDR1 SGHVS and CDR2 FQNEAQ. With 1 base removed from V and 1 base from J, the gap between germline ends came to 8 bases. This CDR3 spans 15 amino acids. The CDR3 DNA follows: TGTGCCAGCAGCTTAGTCGCGGGGTCCTACAATGAGCAGTTCTTC. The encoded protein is CASSLVAGSYNEQFF.

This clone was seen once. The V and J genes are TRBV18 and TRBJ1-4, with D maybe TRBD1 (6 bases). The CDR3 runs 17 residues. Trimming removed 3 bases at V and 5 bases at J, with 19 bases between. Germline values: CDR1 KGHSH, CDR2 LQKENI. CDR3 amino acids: CASSPGTPGQLNEKLFF. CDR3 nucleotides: TGTGCCAGCTCACCGGGGACCCCGGGACAACTGAATGAAAAACTGTTTTTT.

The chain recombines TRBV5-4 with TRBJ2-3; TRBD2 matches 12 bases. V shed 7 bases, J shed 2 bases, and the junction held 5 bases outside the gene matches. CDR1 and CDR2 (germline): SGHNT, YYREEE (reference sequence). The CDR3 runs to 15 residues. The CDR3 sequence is CASGLAGSLTDTQYF. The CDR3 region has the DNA TGTGCCAGCGGACTAGCGGGAAGCCTCACAGATACGCAGTATTTT.

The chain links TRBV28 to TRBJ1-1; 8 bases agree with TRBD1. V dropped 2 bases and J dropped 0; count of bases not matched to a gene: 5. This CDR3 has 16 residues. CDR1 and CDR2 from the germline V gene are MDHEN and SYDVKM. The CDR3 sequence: CASSLQGAGVNTEAFF. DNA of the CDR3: TGTGCCAGCAGTTTACAGGGGGCGGGGGTGAACACTGAAGCTTTCTTT.

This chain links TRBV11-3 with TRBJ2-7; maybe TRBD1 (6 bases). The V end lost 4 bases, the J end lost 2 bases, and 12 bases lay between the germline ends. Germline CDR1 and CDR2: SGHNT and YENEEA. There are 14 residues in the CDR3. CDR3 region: CASSSHRATYEQYF. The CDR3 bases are TGTGCCAGCAGCTCCCACAGGGCCACCTACGAGCAGTACTTC.

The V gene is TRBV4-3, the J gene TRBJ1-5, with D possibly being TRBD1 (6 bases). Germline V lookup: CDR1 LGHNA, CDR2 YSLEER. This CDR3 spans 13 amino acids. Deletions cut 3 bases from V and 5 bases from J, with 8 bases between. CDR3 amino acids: CASSHNRDQPQHF. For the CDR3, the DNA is TGCGCCAGCAGCCATAACAGGGATCAGCCCCAGCATTTT.

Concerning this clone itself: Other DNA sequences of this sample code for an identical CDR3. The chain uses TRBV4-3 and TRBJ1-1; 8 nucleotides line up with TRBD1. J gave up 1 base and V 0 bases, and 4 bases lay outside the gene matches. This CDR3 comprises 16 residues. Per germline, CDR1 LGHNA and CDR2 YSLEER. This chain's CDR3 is CASSQDRTGGNTEAFF. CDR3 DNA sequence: TGCGCCAGCAGCCAAGATCGAACAGGGGGGAACACTGAAGCTTTCTTT.

CDR3 in DNA: TGTGCCTGGGCTTACCGGGACAGGGACTATGGCTACACCTTC. Its protein product is CAWAYRDRDYGYTF. The chain couples TRBV30 to TRBJ1-2, with 9 positions matching TRBD1. The CDR3 extends over 14 amino acids. Germline V gives CDR1 GTSNPN, CDR2 SVGIG (reference sequence). Losses at the gene ends were 5 bases for V and 3 bases for J; bases not matched to a gene: 7.

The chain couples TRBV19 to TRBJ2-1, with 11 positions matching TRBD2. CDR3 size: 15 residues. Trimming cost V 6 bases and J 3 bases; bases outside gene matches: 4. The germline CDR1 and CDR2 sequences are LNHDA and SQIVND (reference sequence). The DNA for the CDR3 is TGTGCCAGTAGAGGGACTAGCGGTCACTACAATGAGCAGTTCTTC. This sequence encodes CASRGTSGHYNEQFF. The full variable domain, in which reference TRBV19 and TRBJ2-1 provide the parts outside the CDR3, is DGGITQSPKYLFRKEGQNVTLSCEQNLNHDAMYWYRQDPGQGLRLIYYSQIVNDFQKGDIAEGYSVSREKKESFPLTVTSAQKNPTAFYLCASRGTSGHYNEQFFGPGTRLTVL.

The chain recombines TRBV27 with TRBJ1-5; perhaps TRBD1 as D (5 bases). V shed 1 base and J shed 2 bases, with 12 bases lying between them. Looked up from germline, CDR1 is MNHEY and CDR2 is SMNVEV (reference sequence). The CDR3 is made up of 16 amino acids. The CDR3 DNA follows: TGTGCCAGCAGTTTATTAGCCAGGGCCCGCAATCAGCCCCAGCATTTT. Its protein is CASSLLARARNQPQHF.

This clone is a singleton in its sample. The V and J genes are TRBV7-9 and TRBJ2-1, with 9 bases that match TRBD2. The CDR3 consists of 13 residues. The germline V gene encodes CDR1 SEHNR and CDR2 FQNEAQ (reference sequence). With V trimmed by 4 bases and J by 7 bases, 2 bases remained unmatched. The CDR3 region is CASSSSGRNEQFF. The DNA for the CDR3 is TGTGCCAGCAGCTCGAGCGGGAGGAATGAGCAGTTCTTC. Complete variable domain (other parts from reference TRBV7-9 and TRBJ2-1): DTGVSQNPRHKITKRGQNVTFRCDPISEHNRLYWYRQTLGQGPEFLTYFQNEAQLEKSRLLSDRFSAERPKGSFSTLEIQRTEQGDSAMYLCASSSSGRNEQFFGPGTRLTVL.

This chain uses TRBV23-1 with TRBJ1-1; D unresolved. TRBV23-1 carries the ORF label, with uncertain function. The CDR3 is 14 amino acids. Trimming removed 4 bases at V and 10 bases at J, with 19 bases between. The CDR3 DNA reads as TGCGCCAGCAGTCCAATTGACACGGTATCGTCAGCTTTCTTT. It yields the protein CASSPIDTVSSAFF.

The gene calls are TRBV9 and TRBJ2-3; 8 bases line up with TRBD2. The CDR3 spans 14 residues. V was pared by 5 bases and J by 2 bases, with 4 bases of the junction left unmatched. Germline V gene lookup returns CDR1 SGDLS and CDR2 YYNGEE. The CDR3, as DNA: TGTGCCAGCAGGGCGGGGGGCCACACAGATACGCAGTATTTT. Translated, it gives CASRAGGHTDTQYF.

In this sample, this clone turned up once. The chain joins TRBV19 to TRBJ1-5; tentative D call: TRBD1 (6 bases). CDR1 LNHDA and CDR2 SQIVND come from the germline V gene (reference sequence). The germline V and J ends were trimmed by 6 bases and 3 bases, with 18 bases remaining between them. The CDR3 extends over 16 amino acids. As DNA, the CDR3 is TGTGCCAGTAGCTATCCACAGGGCCCCTTCAATCAGCCCCAGCATTTT. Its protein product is CASSYPQGPFNQPQHF.

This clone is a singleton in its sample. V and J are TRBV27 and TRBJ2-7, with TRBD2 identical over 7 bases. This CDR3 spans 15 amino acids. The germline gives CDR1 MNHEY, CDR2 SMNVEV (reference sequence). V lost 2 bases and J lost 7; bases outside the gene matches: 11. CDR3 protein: CASSLRASGPREQYF. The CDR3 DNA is TGTGCCAGCAGTTTACGGGCTAGCGGTCCTAGAGAGCAGTACTTC.

As DNA, the CDR3 is TGTGCCAGCAGTCTCCGGGAGGGGATCGATCAGCCCCAGCATTTT. This codes for CASSLREGIDQPQHF. The chain links TRBV27 to TRBJ1-5, with D tentatively TRBD1 (5 bases). Germline loops: CDR1 MNHEY, CDR2 SMNVEV (reference sequence). The CDR3 runs 15 residues. V was cut by 5 bases and J by 5 bases, with 16 bases left in between.

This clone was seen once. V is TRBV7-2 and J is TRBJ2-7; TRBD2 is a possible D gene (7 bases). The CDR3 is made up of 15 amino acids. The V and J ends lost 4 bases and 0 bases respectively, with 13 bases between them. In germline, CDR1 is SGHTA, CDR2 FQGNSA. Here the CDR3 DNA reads TGTGCCAGCAGCTCGAACGGGGGGCACTCCTACGAGCAGTACTTC. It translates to CASSSNGGHSYEQYF. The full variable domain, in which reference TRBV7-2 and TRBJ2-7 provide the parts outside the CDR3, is GAGVSQSPSNKVTEKGKDVELRCDPISGHTALYWYRQSLGQGLEFLIYFQGNSAPDKSGLPSDRFSAERTGGSVSTLTIQRTQQEDSAVYLCASSSNGGHSYEQYFGPGTRLTVT.

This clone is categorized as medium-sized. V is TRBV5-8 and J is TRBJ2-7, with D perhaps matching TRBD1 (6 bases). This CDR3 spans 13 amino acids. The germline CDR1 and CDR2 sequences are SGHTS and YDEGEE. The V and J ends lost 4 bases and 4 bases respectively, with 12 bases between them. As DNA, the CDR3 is TGTGCCAGCAGCACAGGGAGCCCTTACGAGCAGTACTTC. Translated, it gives CASSTGSPYEQYF. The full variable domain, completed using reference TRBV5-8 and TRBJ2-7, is EAGVTQSPTHLIKTRGQQATLRCSPISGHTSVYWYQQALGLGLQFLLWYDEGEERNRGNFPPRFSGRQFPNYSSELNVNALELEDSALYLCASSTGSPYEQYFGPGTRLTVT.

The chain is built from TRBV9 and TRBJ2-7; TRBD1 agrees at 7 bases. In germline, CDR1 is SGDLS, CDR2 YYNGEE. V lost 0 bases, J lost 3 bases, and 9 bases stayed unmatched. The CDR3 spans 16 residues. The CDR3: CASSVAPGQSVYEQYF. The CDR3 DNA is TGTGCCAGCAGCGTAGCTCCGGGACAGAGTGTCTACGAGCAGTACTTC.